The present T cell receptor (beta chain) was sequenced within a study of blood T cell repertoires in COVID-19 (dated by TCRdb to about 2020). About the study as a whole: Collaborator samples came from the United States, Italy and Spain and covered acute and convalescent phases of COVID-19. Subjects who had been exposed to COVID-19, were actively infected with it, or had recovered from it provided the deeply sampled blood TCRbeta repertoires that made up the dataset. Where available, HLA class I and class II types were obtained from metadata supplied by the sample provider rather than from assay-based typing. The material from the prospective study consisted of cDNA or gDNA derived from T cells, B-cell-depleted T cells, or PBMCs. Nearly every sample came with metadata listing a de-identified subject ID, COVID-19 status, age in years and sex. Samples were obtained from the ongoing ImmuneRACE study (first 160 participants) and from 1,254 subjects provided by 6 global collaborators. The repertoires were released in a freely available public database intended as a resource for research on the immune response to SARS-CoV-2.

TCRbeta CDR3 regions were amplified from genomic DNA by means of the immunoSEQ Assay, a bias-controlled multiplex PCR. The study's processing was this. Within the assay, amplification of reference gene primers was used to estimate how many nucleated cells each sample contained. To quantify the absolute abundance of each unique TCRbeta CDR3 rearrangement, sequence reads were collapsed and filtered. For each sample, productive Simpson clonality was calculated by taking the square root of Simpson's diversity index across productive rearrangements. TCRdb carries this immuneACCESS record with in-frame sequences only. Its versions omit some clonotypes, under half of them owing to an unresolved V gene in the studies checked, with the rest unexplained. V and J calls and clone size come straight from that table; D and trimming were deduced from the DNA. The table for this sample lists some 300,000 clones; roughly 86% of them were counted only once. The biggest ten clones account for about 1% of the sample.

Here V drops 0 bases and J drops 3 bases, and the junction holds 5 bases not matched to any gene. The CDR3 spans 15 residues, from the cysteine through the phenylalanine. Only the CDR3 part of the read is kept: 45 bases, read in frame from the first base. From the germline V gene, CDR1 is SGHRS and CDR2 is YFSETQ. Participants in the prospective study were aged roughly 18 to 100 years, lived in 20 to 25 United States geographic areas, and enrolled through a virtual design. To assign participants to cohorts, the prospective study relied on clinical history that participants themselves reported in a screening survey and a study questionnaire. For ImmuneRACE Cohort 3, a participant was defined as recovered based on two consecutive negative NP/OP PCR tests, clearance by a healthcare professional, or resolution of symptoms. Mobile phlebotomists in the prospective study collected whole blood, serum and a nasopharyngeal or oropharyngeal swab from every participant. Additional blood draws and questionnaires over a 2-month period could optionally be provided by prospective study participants. Blood samples from the prospective study were shipped frozen or at room temperature prior to DNA extraction.

With respect to this clone: Its antigen is still unknown. Base qualities are not at hand, and no much larger clone is one base apart.

The research as a whole found: Clinical and demographic metadata were provided uncurated, with the amount varying by source and participant.

The V and J genes are TRBV5-1 and TRBJ2-7, with TRBD1 matching 8 junction bases. This receptor was taken from a woman in her 30s who had recovered from COVID-19. The sample consisted of PBMCs or T cells enriched from blood (not recorded which). The CDR3 protein is CASSLGGTGYYEQYF. The sequenced DNA is TGCGCCAGCAGCTTGGGAGGGACAGGCTACTACGAGCAGTACTTC.